This T cell receptor beta chain originates from a study of cytomegalovirus exposure and HLA in healthy donors. In regard to this clone: Its antigen remains unidentified.

The donors were in the roughly 130-subject validation cohort, distinct from the approximately 670-subject first cohort. Study-wide results and caveats: The study found most TCR sequences rare, yet found some public TCRs in many donors.

The repertoire was sequenced with immunoSEQ multiplex PCR; TCRdb's copy has only in-frame clones and lacks some. The sample has tens of thousands of clones; approximately 96% are singletons. This clonotype was obtained from a man in his late teens or twenties in good health and CMV-seronegative. The sample comprised PBMCs.

The CDR3 nucleotides are TGTGCCAGCAGTGAGGCAGTTCGGCAGCCCCAGCATTTT. Amino acid sequence: CASSEAVRQPQHF. The rearrangement links TRBV28 to TRBJ1-5; D call uncertain. Trimming pared 5 bases from V and 7 bases from J, leaving 12 bases between. The CDR3 is made up of 13 amino acids. Germline CDR1 MDHEN, CDR2 SYDVKM. Using reference TRBV28 and TRBJ1-5 for the parts outside the CDR3, the full variable domain is DVKVTQSSRYLVKRTGEKVFLECVQDMDHENMFWYRQDPGLGLRLIYFSYDVKMKEKGDIPEGYSVSREKKERFSLILESASTNQTSMYLCASSEAVRQPQHFGDGTRLSIL.